This T cell receptor beta chain was sequenced during a study of blood T cell repertoires in COVID-19. Study at large: Samples taken during acute and convalescent COVID-19 were collected in the United States, Italy and Spain. The cDNA or gDNA used as material had been derived from T cells, B-cell-depleted T cells, or PBMCs.

This clone occurred once. Study processing details: Estimation of nucleated cell counts was performed using reference gene primer amplification. Using immunoSEQ multiplex PCR, the repertoire was profiled, and TCRdb retains in-frame clones only, with some absent. V, J and clone size reflect that table, while D and trimming were determined from the DNA. The sample records about 280,000 clones, around 90% being singletons. Germline V lookup: CDR1 SGHNT, CDR2 YYREEE (reference sequence). V was pared by 0 bases and J by 7 bases, with 10 bases between. This CDR3 contains 14 residues. The sequencing input was peripheral blood. The origin of this receptor is a man in his late teens or twenties with active or convalescent COVID-19. The chain couples TRBV5-4 to TRBJ1-4; D is perhaps TRBD1 (5 bases). CDR3 sequence: CASSLARGSEKLFF. CDR3 sequence (DNA): TGTGCCAGCAGCTTGGCCCGGGGGAGTGAAAAACTGTTTTTT. Based on the CDR3 plus reference TRBV5-4 and TRBJ1-4, the full variable domain is ETGVTQSPTHLIKTRGQQVTLRCSSQSGHNTVSWYQQALGQGPQFIFQYYREEENGRGNFPPRFSGLQFPNYSSELNVNALELDDSALYLCASSLARGSEKLFFGSGTQLSVL.